The sequence of this TCR beta chain was determined in a study of OX40 agonist ivuxolimab in advanced cancers. The overall study: Patients undergoing dose escalation presented with hepatocellular carcinoma, melanoma, renal cell or head and neck cancer. Study-wide results and caveats: Expanded clones tended on average to be more numerous among CD8+ T cells than CD4+. Partly responding patients at 0.1-3.0 mg/kg showed some of the smallest clonal expansion.

J lost 3 bases, V lost 4 bases, and 3 bases had no gene match. Germline loops: CDR1 SGHRS, CDR2 YFSETQ. CDR3 length: 14 amino acids. The assay was immunoSEQ multiplex PCR, and TCRdb's table has in-frame clones only and misses some. The profile covers 97,000 or so clones, with around 90% appearing a single time and more than 0.15% taken by the ten largest. About this clone: The antigen remains unidentified.

This specimen was CD4+ or CD8+ T cells sorted from blood, taken in a trial of the OX40 agonist ivuxolimab. V is TRBV5-1 and J is TRBJ1-5; 8 nucleotides line up with TRBD1. The clonotype originates from an adult with an advanced solid tumor such as melanoma, head and neck, liver or kidney cancer. The CDR3 sequence: CASSVGQANQPQHF. In DNA form, the CDR3 reads TGCGCCAGCAGCGTGGGACAGGCCAATCAGCCCCAGCATTTT. Combining the CDR3 with reference TRBV5-1 and TRBJ1-5 gives the whole variable domain KAGVTQTPRYLIKTRGQQVTLSCSPISGHRSVSWYQQTPGQGLQFLFEYFSETQRNKGNFPGRFSGRQFSNSRSEMNVSTLELGDSALYLCASSVGQANQPQHFGDGTRLSIL.